Listed below are T cell receptor beta chains from one sample, sequenced in a study of shared clonotypes between healthy human individuals. Method: immunoSEQ multiplex PCR; TCRdb's copy keeps in-frame clones and lacks some. In the table there are 2.3 million or so clones, 93% of which are singletons. Sequenced sample: naive CD4+ T cells from PBMCs. The receptors were gathered from a man between 18 and 29 years old in good health. Some clones in this sample may be carry-over from other donors' samples. Both conserved end residues are part of each CDR3. Each record gives: clone size, J gene, V gene, D gene, CDR3 DNA, CDR3 protein. A D gene is named only where the DNA matches it firmly. Clone size is given for some rows only: seen once, a few or many times, or a class if the clone is expanded.

>-|TRBJ1-4|TRBV9|-
TGTGCCAGCAGCGTCTCCGGGGGGGTGGACCGACCTGAAAAACTGTTTTTT
CASSVSGGVDRPEKLFF
>-|TRBJ1-2|TRBV7-6|TRBD1
TGTGCCAGCAGCCCAGAGACAGGGGGCGGTTATGGCTACACCTTC
CASSPETGGGYGYTF
>-|TRBJ1-2|TRBV7-8|-
TGTGCCAGCAGCTTAGCATCGGGTCGGGGCTACACCTTC
CASSLASGRGYTF
>-|TRBJ1-5|TRBV28|-
TGTGCCAGCAGTCTGTCCGAGCAGCCCCAGCATTTT
CASSLSEQPQHF
>-|TRBJ1-2|TRBV2|-
TGTGCCAGCACCCCGGGGCTGAGCCGCGATAACTATGGCTACACCTTC
CASTPGLSRDNYGYTF
>-|TRBJ2-7|TRBV5-1|TRBD1
TGCGCCAGCAGCTTGGGAGGGGGCCAATCCTACGAGCAGTACTTC
CASSLGGGQSYEQYF
>-|TRBJ2-7|TRBV7-3|-
TGTGCCAGCAGCTTATCTCCCGCCACCTCCGAGCAGTACTTC
CASSLSPATSEQYF
>once|TRBJ1-1|TRBV5-1|-
TGCGCCAGCAGCCCAGGGGCCTACACTGAAGCTTTCTTT
CASSPGAYTEAFF
>few|TRBJ1-5|TRBV7-2|-
TGTGCCAGCAGCTTAGCGCTTTGGCAGCCCCAGCATTTT
CASSLALWQPQHF
>-|TRBJ2-2|TRBV7-8|TRBD1
TGTGCCAGCAGCTTATCCCGGACAGGGAGAGCCGGGGAGCTGTTTTTT
CASSLSRTGRAGELFF
>-|TRBJ2-7|TRBV11-3|-
TGTGCCAGCAGCTTAGGGGGAGACAGTATCCACGAGCAGTACTTC
CASSLGGDSIHEQYF
>-|TRBJ1-1|TRBV15|TRBD1
TGTGCCACCAGCGGGACCGGGACAGGGAACACTGAAGCTTTCTTT
CATSGTGTGNTEAFF
>-|TRBJ2-5|TRBV27|-
TGTGCCAGCAGGCCTTTTCGTTTAGAGGATCTCCAAGAGACCCAGTACTTC
CASRPFRLEDLQETQYF
>-|TRBJ1-2|TRBV4-2|-
TGTGCCAGCAGCCATGACGCAACTATGGATGGCTACACCTTC
CASSHDATMDGYTF
>-|TRBJ1-6|TRBV28|TRBD1
TGTGCCAGCAGATACACAGGGGGACTCGATTCACCCCTCCACTTT
CASRYTGGLDSPLHF
>-|TRBJ1-5|TRBV7-2|-
TGTGCCAGCAGCTTAGAATACCAGCGGCAGCCCCAGCATTTT
CASSLEYQRQPQHF
>-|TRBJ2-7|TRBV9|TRBD2
TGTGCCAGCAGCCCGTTTGGGACTACGAACTACGAGCAGTACTTC
CASSPFGTTNYEQYF
>-|TRBJ1-1|TRBV5-8|TRBD1
TGTGCCAGCAGCTTGCCAGGGGGGTCCACTGAAGCTTTCTTT
CASSLPGGSTEAFF
>-|TRBJ2-7|TRBV29-1|-
TGCAGCGTTAATCCCGGGTGGGAGCAGTACTTC
CSVNPGWEQYF
>-|TRBJ2-1|TRBV2|-
TGTGCCAGCAACGACCCTTACCTCCGGGACTCGCGATACAATGAGCAGTTCTTC
CASNDPYLRDSRYNEQFF
>-|TRBJ2-7|TRBV2|TRBD2
TGTGCCAGCAGTGAGGTCGTAGCGGGAGGCTACGAGCAGTACTTC
CASSEVVAGGYEQYF
>-|TRBJ2-5|TRBV28|TRBD1
TGTGCCAGCAGTTTATTTGGGGACAGGGATCCCGAAGAGACCCAGTACTTC
CASSLFGDRDPEETQYF
>-|TRBJ2-3|TRBV18|-
TGTGCCAGCTCCCCCGGGGGGCGTTACACAGATACGCAGTATTTT
CASSPGGRYTDTQYF
>-|TRBJ2-3|TRBV10-1|-
TGCGCCAGCAGGACCCCAAAAGCAGATACGCAGTATTTT
CASRTPKADTQYF
>-|TRBJ2-2|TRBV18|-
TGTGCCAGCTCTTCCCCAAACAGCGTTGCGAACACCGGGGAGCTGTTTTTT
CASSSPNSVANTGELFF
>-|TRBJ1-5|TRBV10-2|-
TGCGCCAGCAGTGAGAGTACGGGGCCCCAGCATTTT
CASSESTGPQHF
>once|TRBJ2-6|TRBV2|-
TGTGCCAGCACCACGCCCGGACTCTCGCGTGGTGGGGCCAACGTCCTGACTTTC
CASTTPGLSRGGANVLTF
>-|TRBJ1-4|TRBV5-1|-
TGCGCCAGCAGCTTGGAGGCAGGGCTACATGAAAAACTGTTTTTT
CASSLEAGLHEKLFF
>-|TRBJ1-2|TRBV5-1|-
TGCGCCAGCAGCACTGACAGCTTCTATGGCTACACCTTC
CASSTDSFYGYTF
>-|TRBJ2-3|TRBV29-1|-
TGCAGCGTTGAAACCGGGGCAGATACGCAGTATTTT
CSVETGADTQYF
>once|TRBJ2-5|TRBV5-1|-
TGCGCCAGCAGCTTGGGACGGGATTCGACAGTTCGGAAGACCCAGTACTTC
CASSLGRDSTVRKTQYF
>once|TRBJ1-1|TRBV5-6|-
TGTGCCAGCAGCGCAGGGGTTCGGGGTTTGGGCACTGAAGCTTTCTTT
CASSAGVRGLGTEAFF
>-|TRBJ1-2|TRBV7-9|TRBD1
TGTGCCAGCAGCTTATGGCAGGGGGAGGACTATGGCTACACCTTC
CASSLWQGEDYGYTF
>once|TRBJ2-7|TRBV5-1|TRBD2
TGCGCCAGCAGCTCACCTAGCGGGAGCACCCACGAGCAGTACTTC
CASSSPSGSTHEQYF
>-|TRBJ1-1|TRBV27|TRBD1
TGTGCCAGCAGTCTTTATACAGGGGACACTGAAGCTTTCTTT
CASSLYTGDTEAFF
>-|TRBJ2-3|TRBV27|-
TGTGCCAGCAGTACGCCAGCGGGCCCCACAGATACGCAGTATTTT
CASSTPAGPTDTQYF
>-|TRBJ1-2|TRBV10-3|-
TGTGCCATCAGTGAGTCAACAGGTAACTATGGCTACACCTTC
CAISESTGNYGYTF